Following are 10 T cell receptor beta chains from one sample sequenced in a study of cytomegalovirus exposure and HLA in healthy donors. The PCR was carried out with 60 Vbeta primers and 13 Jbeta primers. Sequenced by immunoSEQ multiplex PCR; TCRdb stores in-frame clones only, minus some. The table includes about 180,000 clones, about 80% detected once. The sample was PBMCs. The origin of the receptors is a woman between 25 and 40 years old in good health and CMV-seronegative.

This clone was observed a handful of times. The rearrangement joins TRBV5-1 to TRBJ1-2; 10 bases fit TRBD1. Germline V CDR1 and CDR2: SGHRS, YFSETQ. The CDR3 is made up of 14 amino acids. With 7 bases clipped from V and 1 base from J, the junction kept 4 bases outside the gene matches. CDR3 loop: CASGDRGLNYGYTF. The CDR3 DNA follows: TGCGCCAGCGGAGACAGGGGGCTTAACTATGGCTACACCTTC.

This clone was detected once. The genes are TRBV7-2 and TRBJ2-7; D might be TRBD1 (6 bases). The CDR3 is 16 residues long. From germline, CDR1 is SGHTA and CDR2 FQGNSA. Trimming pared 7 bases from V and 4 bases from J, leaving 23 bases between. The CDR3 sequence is CASKTRPTGQEYEQYF. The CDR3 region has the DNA TGTGCCAGCAAAACGAGGCCGACAGGTCAAGAGTACGAGCAGTACTTC. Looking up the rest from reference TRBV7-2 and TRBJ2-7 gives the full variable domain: GAGVSQSPSNKVTEKGKDVELRCDPISGHTALYWYRQSLGQGLEFLIYFQGNSAPDKSGLPSDRFSAERTGGSVSTLTIQRTQQEDSAVYLCASKTRPTGQEYEQYFGPGTRLTVT.

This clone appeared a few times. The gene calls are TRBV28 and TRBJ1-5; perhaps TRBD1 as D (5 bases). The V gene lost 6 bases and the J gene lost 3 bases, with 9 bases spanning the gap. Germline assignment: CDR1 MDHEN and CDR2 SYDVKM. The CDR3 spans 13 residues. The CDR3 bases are TGTGCCAGCAGCAGACAGTTCAATCAGCCCCAGCATTTT. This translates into CASSRQFNQPQHF. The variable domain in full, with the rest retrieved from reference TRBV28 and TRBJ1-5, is DVKVTQSSRYLVKRTGEKVFLECVQDMDHENMFWYRQDPGLGLRLIYFSYDVKMKEKGDIPEGYSVSREKKERFSLILESASTNQTSMYLCASSRQFNQPQHFGDGTRLSIL.

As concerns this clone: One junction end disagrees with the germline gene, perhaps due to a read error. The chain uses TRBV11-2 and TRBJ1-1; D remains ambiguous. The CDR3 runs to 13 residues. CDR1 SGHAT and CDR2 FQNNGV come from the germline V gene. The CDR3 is CASRLGGNTEAFF. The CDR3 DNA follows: TGTGCCAGCAGATTAGGAGGGAACACTGAAGCTTTCTTT.

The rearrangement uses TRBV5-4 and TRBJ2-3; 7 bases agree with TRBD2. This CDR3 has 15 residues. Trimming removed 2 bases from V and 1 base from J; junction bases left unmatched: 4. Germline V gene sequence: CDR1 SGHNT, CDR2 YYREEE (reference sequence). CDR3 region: CASSLGLGGTDTQYF. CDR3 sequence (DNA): TGTGCCAGCAGCTTAGGACTAGGAGGCACAGATACGCAGTATTTT.

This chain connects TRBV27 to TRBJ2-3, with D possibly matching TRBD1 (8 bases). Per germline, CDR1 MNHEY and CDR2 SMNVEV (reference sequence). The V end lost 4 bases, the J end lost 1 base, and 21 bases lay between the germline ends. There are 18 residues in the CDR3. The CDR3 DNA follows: TGTGCCAGCAGTTATCGACAGGGGAGGGTATTCGGCACAGATACGCAGTATTTT. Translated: CASSYRQGRVFGTDTQYF.

The CDR3 coding sequence is TGTGCCAGCAGCCCAGTGAGGATATTCGGTCCTGAAGCTTTCTTT. This encodes CASSPVRIFGPEAFF. The chain has TRBV11-2 and TRBJ1-1, with unresolved D. V was trimmed by 5 bases and J by 6 bases, leaving 19 bases between them. Germline CDR1 reads SGHAT; CDR2 reads FQNNGV. This CDR3 spans 15 amino acids.

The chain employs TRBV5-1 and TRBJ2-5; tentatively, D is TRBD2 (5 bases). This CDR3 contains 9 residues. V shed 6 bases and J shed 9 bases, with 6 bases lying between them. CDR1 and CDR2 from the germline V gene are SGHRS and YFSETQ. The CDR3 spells CASTEAQYF. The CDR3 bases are TGCGCCAGCACGGAGGCCCAGTACTTC.

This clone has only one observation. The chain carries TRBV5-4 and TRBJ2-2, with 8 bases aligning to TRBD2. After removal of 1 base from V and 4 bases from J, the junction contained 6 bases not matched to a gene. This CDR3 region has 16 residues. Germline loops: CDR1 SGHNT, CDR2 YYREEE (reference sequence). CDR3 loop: CASSLRSGGGTGELFF. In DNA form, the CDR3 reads TGTGCCAGCAGCTTGAGAAGCGGGGGCGGCACCGGGGAGCTGTTTTTT.

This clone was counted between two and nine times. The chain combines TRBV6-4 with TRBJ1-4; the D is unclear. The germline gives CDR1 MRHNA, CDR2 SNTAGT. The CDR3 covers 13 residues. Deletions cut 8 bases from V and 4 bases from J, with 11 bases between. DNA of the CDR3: TGTGCCAGCTCGAGGCAGCTTAATGAAAAACTGTTTTTT. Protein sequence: CASSRQLNEKLFF.